Shown below are 20 T cell receptor beta chains from a single sample sequenced in a study of T cells in Graves' hyperthyroidism and ophthalmopathy. TCR beta CDR3 region amplification was performed from RNA transcripts. The HTBI primer set was used in a first-round RT-PCR of the TCR CDR3. TCRdb independently ran MiXCR on the multiplex PCR reads; one entry per CDR3 protein. Here the sample spans 690,000 or so distinct CDR3 sequences, about 17% being singletons. The sample comprised blood. These receptors were obtained from a woman between 50 and 59 years old with Graves' hyperthyroidism that later progressed to Graves' ophthalmopathy.

In this sample, this clonotype turned up once. The chain has TRBV20-1 and TRBJ1-2, with TRBD1 matching 7 bases. Germline V CDR1 and CDR2: DFQATT, SNEGSKA (reference sequence). Losses at the gene ends were 5 bases for V and 4 bases for J; bases not matched to a gene: 10. The CDR3 extends over 14 amino acids. CDR3 protein: CSAHREQGSYGYTF. The CDR3, as DNA: TGCAGTGCTCACAGGGAACAGGGGAGCTATGGCTACACCTTC.

The gene calls are TRBV3-1 and TRBJ1-5, with a possible D match to TRBD1 (5 bases). V was cut by 3 bases and J by 6 bases, with 9 bases left in between. Germline assignment: CDR1 LGHDT and CDR2 YNNKEL (reference sequence). This CDR3 spans 13 amino acids. The CDR3 DNA is TGTGCCAGCAGCCACGGGGGGGGTCAGCCCCAGCATTTT. It is translated as CASSHGGGQPQHF.

In regard to this clonotype: With a much larger clone just one base away, this may be a read error. The CDR3 ends on some other residue instead of the conserved phenylalanine or tryptophan, so this is likely a read error. V is TRBV2 and J is TRBJ2-7, with a weak D call TRBD2 (7 bases). This CDR3 has 14 residues. V was cut by 6 bases and J by 5 bases, with 17 bases left in between. Germline CDR1 is SNHLY and CDR2 is FYNNEI. DNA for the CDR3: TGTGCCAGCAGCAAAGGCAGGGGAGGGGACGAGCAGTACCTC. Amino acids: CASSKGRGGDEQYL.

This clonotype was picked up many times. This chain joins TRBV5-1 and TRBJ2-2, with D hard to call. Germline V gene lookup returns CDR1 SGHRS and CDR2 YFSETQ. This CDR3 is built from 15 residues. The V and J ends lost 1 base and 1 base respectively, with 8 bases between them. The CDR3 DNA sequence: TGCGCCAGCAGCTTGCGCCTCATGAACACCGGGGAGCTGTTTTTT. Translated, it gives CASSLRLMNTGELFF. The entire variable domain, with the rest obtained from reference TRBV5-1 and TRBJ2-2, is as follows: KAGVTQTPRYLIKTRGQQVTLSCSPISGHRSVSWYQQTPGQGLQFLFEYFSETQRNKGNFPGRFSGRQFSNSRSEMNVSTLELGDSALYLCASSLRLMNTGELFFGEGSRLTVL.

This clonotype was observed a few times. This chain uses TRBV15 with TRBJ1-2; D remains unclear. The ends were cut back, 0 bases at V and 6 bases at J, with 11 bases in the middle. The V gene's germline CDR1 is LNHNV and CDR2 YYDKDF (reference sequence). The CDR3 runs 14 residues. CDR3 bases: TGTGCCACCAGCAGAGATTACGGTTTTGATGGCTACACCTTC. This translates into CATSRDYGFDGYTF.

This clonotype has a handful of counts. The chain recombines TRBV6-5 with TRBJ1-2; TRBD1 agrees at 11 bases. Germline trimming cut 2 bases from V and 2 bases from J; bases unmatched to any gene: 4. This CDR3 region has 16 residues. Germline values: CDR1 MNHEY, CDR2 SVGAGI. The CDR3 region has the DNA TGTGCCAGCAGTTACAGTAGGACAGGGGGCAACTATGGCTACACCTTC. Encoded protein: CASSYSRTGGNYGYTF.

The V gene is TRBV12-5, the J gene TRBJ2-2; TRBD1 agrees at 7 bases. This CDR3 comprises 16 residues. V gave up 2 bases and J gave up 4 bases; unmatched junction bases: 7. Germline V gene lookup returns CDR1 LGHNT and CDR2 FRNRAP. The CDR3 sequence: CASGLTTGATTGELFF. The CDR3 DNA follows: TGTGCTAGTGGTTTGACAACAGGGGCAACCACCGGGGAGCTGTTTTTT.

Ten or more counts support this clonotype. This sequence joins TRBV11-2 and TRBJ2-3, with 9 bases matching TRBD2. The CDR3 length is 18 residues. The germline CDR1 and CDR2 sequences are SGHAT and FQNNGV. Losses at the gene ends were 0 bases for V and 0 bases for J; bases not matched to a gene: 7. Written as DNA, the CDR3 is TGTGCCAGCAGCTTAGAGCTAGCGGGGAGCATTAGCACAGATACGCAGTATTTT. The encoded protein is CASSLELAGSISTDTQYF.

In this sample, this clonotype turned up many times. The rearrangement joins TRBV11-2 to TRBJ2-1; 7 bases fit TRBD1. CDR3 length: 15 amino acids. Germline assignment: CDR1 SGHAT and CDR2 FQNNGV. V lost 5 bases, J lost 10 bases, and 14 bases stayed unmatched. The CDR3 loop reads CASSQGQANFGEQFF. The CDR3 DNA reads TGTGCCAGCAGCCAAGGACAGGCCAACTTCGGGGAGCAGTTCTTC.

V and J are TRBV20-1 and TRBJ2-7; D may correspond to TRBD1 or TRBD2 (5 bases each). The V gene lost 6 bases and the J gene lost 6 bases, with 12 bases spanning the gap. The germline gives CDR1 DFQATT, CDR2 SNEGSKA (reference sequence). The CDR3 consists of 11 residues. The CDR3 region is CSAKGTGEQYF. The CDR3 DNA sequence: TGCAGTGCCAAGGGGACGGGCGAGCAGTACTTC.

The chain couples TRBV6-2 or TRBV6-3 to TRBJ2-1, with D possibly being TRBD1 (5 bases). Germline CDR1 MNHEY, CDR2 SVGEGT. V lost 1 base and J 0 bases, leaving 10 bases between the germline ends. CDR3 length: 16 amino acids. CDR3 DNA: TGTGCCAGCAGTTACTATACAGGAAGCTCCTACAATGAGCAGTTCTTC. This encodes CASSYYTGSSYNEQFF.

In this sample, this clonotype turned up many times. The chain uses TRBV6-7 and TRBJ2-7, with D tentatively TRBD1 (5 bases). TRBV6-7 is labeled an ORF, and its function is uncertain. Trimming pared 2 bases from V and 3 bases from J, leaving 20 bases between. There are 17 residues in the CDR3. CDR3 protein: CASSYALTRGENYEQYF. CDR3 bases: TGTGCCAGCAGTTACGCCCTAACAAGGGGCGAGAACTACGAGCAGTACTTC.

This clonotype was seen at least ten times. The J gene is TRBJ1-1, the V gene TRBV12-3 or TRBV12-4; no firm D call. The V end lost 7 bases, the J end lost 2 bases, and 11 bases lay between the germline ends. This CDR3 has 13 amino acids. CDR3 DNA sequence: TGTGCCAGCACCTTAAGGGTCAACACTGAAGCTTTCTTT. This sequence encodes CASTLRVNTEAFF.

This clonotype was recorded at least ten times. Here the CDR3 reads CASSLAISLGFYNEQFF. CDR3 sequence (DNA): TGCGCCAGCAGCTTGGCCATATCCCTTGGCTTCTACAATGAGCAGTTCTTC. The chain combines TRBV5-1 with TRBJ2-1; D not resolved. Germline V gives CDR1 SGHRS, CDR2 YFSETQ. Trimming removed 0 bases at V and 3 bases at J, with 16 bases between. This CDR3 is built from 17 residues.

The rearrangement links TRBV20-1 to TRBJ2-3, with a weak D call TRBD1 (6 bases). The ends were cut back, 0 bases at V and 1 base at J, with 14 bases in the middle. The CDR3 sequence is 16 residues long. Germline CDR1 DFQATT, CDR2 SNEGSKA (reference sequence). The CDR3 loop is CSARDWDSGGTDTQYF. The CDR3, as DNA: TGCAGTGCTAGAGATTGGGATTCAGGGGGCACAGATACGCAGTATTTT.

This clonotype was counted at least ten times. The chain carries TRBV6-1 and TRBJ1-1; D perhaps matches TRBD1 (6 bases). V dropped 5 bases and J dropped 1 base, with 17 bases sitting between them. CDR3 length equals 16 residues. Germline V gene data show CDR1 as MNHNS and CDR2 as SASEGT. DNA for the CDR3: TGTGCCAGCAGTCCCCCGGACAGCCCGGCGAACACTGAAGCTTTCTTT. This encodes CASSPPDSPANTEAFF.

This clonotype was counted many times. In DNA form, the CDR3 reads TGTGCCAGCATCGACAGGAACACTGAAGCTTTCTTT. Residues: CASIDRNTEAFF. The J gene is TRBJ1-1, the V gene TRBV7-9; the D gene is possibly TRBD1 (5 bases). Germline-derived CDR1 and CDR2 are SEHNR and FQNEAQ (reference sequence). The CDR3 extends over 12 amino acids. The germline V and J ends were trimmed by 7 bases and 1 base, with 7 bases remaining between them.

This clonotype has ten or more counts. This sequence joins TRBV20-1 and TRBJ2-3; D remains ambiguous. Germline V gene sequence: CDR1 DFQATT, CDR2 SNEGSKA (reference sequence). There are 10 residues in the CDR3. Between the trimmed V and J ends, which lost 5 bases and 5 bases, there was a span of 5 bases. The CDR3: CSALIDTQYF. CDR3 coding DNA: TGCAGTGCTCTTATAGATACGCAGTATTTT.

As regards this clonotype: A much larger clone lies a single base off, so this may be a read error. The chain recombines TRBV2 with TRBJ2-4; D not certain. V lost 8 bases and J lost 5, with 13 bases in between. The CDR3 length is 13 residues. CDR1 and CDR2 (germline): SNHLY, FYNNEI. The CDR3 DNA sequence: TGTGCCAGCGAGATGGCCTCCGAAAACATTCAGTACTTC. It is translated as CASEMASENIQYF.

This clonotype was counted many times. The chain links TRBV12-3 or TRBV12-4 to TRBJ2-7; a possible D gene is TRBD1 (5 bases). Trimming removed 5 bases from V and 2 bases from J, with 13 bases in between. This CDR3 is 14 amino acids long. The CDR3, as DNA: TGTGCCAGCAGTCCGACCGACAGCCCCTACGAGCAGTACTTC. Amino acids: CASSPTDSPYEQYF.